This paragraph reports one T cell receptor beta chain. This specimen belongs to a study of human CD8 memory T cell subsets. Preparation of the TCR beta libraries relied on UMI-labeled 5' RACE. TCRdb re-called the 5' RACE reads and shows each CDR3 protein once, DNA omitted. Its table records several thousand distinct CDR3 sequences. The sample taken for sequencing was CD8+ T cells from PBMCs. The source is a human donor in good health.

The CDR3 is CASSPTSGTIFFDNEQFF. J is TRBJ2-1 and V is TRBV7-9; the TCRdb D gene call, TRBD2, has no DNA to confirm it. Germline assignment: CDR1 SEHNR and CDR2 FQNEAQ (reference sequence). This CDR3 spans 18 amino acids.